The 11 T cell receptor beta chains reported below all come from one sample, sequenced in a study of T-cell memory formation after mild COVID-19. TCRdb recomputed calls from the 5' RACE reads with MiXCR, one row per CDR3 protein. Of some 490,000 distinct CDR3 sequences in the sample, approximately 18% were seen once. Specimen: PBMCs or a T cell subset sorted from them (not recorded which). These receptors were collected from an adult woman who had mild COVID-19 (a few samples of this study predate the infection). Cell type and time point are not known.

This clonotype was detected a few times. This chain uses TRBV12-3 or TRBV12-4 with TRBJ1-1; 8 bases fit TRBD1. V was clipped by 5 bases and J by 3 bases; unmatched bases: 11. This CDR3 has 16 residues. The CDR3 nucleotides are TGTGCCAGCAGTCCTTTACCAGGACAGGGAGACACTGAAGCTTTCTTT. This gives the protein CASSPLPGQGDTEAFF.

This clonotype was found many times. The V and J genes are TRBV5-1 and TRBJ2-1; 7 bases agree with TRBD1. Germline loops: CDR1 SGHRS, CDR2 YFSETQ. Losses at the gene ends were 6 bases for V and 12 bases for J; bases not matched to a gene: 18. This CDR3 is built from 15 residues. Here the CDR3 DNA reads TGCGCCAGCACCACCGGGACAGACAACACCTTCTGGCAGTTCTTC. Translated: CASTTGTDNTFWQFF.

This clonotype appeared a few times. The chain carries TRBV2 and TRBJ1-2; tentative D call: TRBD1 (5 bases). Trimming removed 8 bases at V and 3 bases at J, with 22 bases between. The CDR3 sequence is 16 residues long. Germline V gene sequence: CDR1 SNHLY, CDR2 FYNNEI. The CDR3 reads CASHRGYRRGDYGYTF. CDR3 in DNA: TGTGCCAGCCATAGGGGATACAGGCGGGGGGACTATGGCTACACCTTC.

This clonotype has just a few counts. The genes are TRBV10-3 and TRBJ2-7; the D is unclear. The V end lost 0 bases, the J end lost 4 bases, and 16 bases lay between the germline ends. CDR1 and CDR2 (germline): ENHRY, SYGVKD. The CDR3 loop spans 16 amino acids. Written as DNA, the CDR3 is TGTGCCATCAGTGAGTCCTATGACCGCTTGAGTTACGAGCAGTACTTC. Amino acid sequence: CAISESYDRLSYEQYF.

This clonotype showed up just a few times. The CDR3 here is CASSQGTGWYEQYF. DNA of the CDR3: TGTGCCAGCAGTCAAGGGACAGGGTGGTACGAGCAGTACTTC. V gene TRBV12-3 or TRBV12-4 combines with J gene TRBJ2-7; 9 bases match TRBD1. V shed 5 bases and J 4 bases; nucleotides not matched to a gene: 6. The CDR3 runs 14 residues.

The V gene is TRBV24-1, the J gene TRBJ2-1; D gene unclear. From germline, CDR1 is KGHDR and CDR2 SFDVKD. Trimming stripped 4 bases from V and 6 bases from J, with 18 bases between. This CDR3 region has 16 residues. The CDR3: CATSDYPRGRRNEQFF. Here the CDR3 DNA reads TGTGCCACCAGTGACTACCCTCGCGGCCGTCGCAATGAGCAGTTCTTC.

This clonotype was counted only a few times. V usage is TRBV6-5 and J usage is TRBJ1-1, with a tentative D call TRBD1 (5 bases). The CDR3 length is 13 residues. Germline CDR1 MNHEY, CDR2 SVGAGI. V lost 9 bases and J lost 1, with 12 bases in between. CDR3 amino acids: CARGDRSNTEAFF. DNA of the CDR3: TGTGCCAGAGGAGACAGATCGAACACTGAAGCTTTCTTT.

Only one count was recorded for this clonotype. V is TRBV30 and J is TRBJ2-3, with a possible D match to TRBD1 (5 bases). The CDR3 spans 13 residues. Per germline, CDR1 GTSNPN and CDR2 SVGIG (reference sequence). V was clipped by 7 bases and J by 6 bases, with 17 bases between them. Written as DNA, the CDR3 is TGTGCCTACGCAGGGTTTGGTATCGATACGCAGTATTTT. It is translated as CAYAGFGIDTQYF. Filled out from reference TRBV30 and TRBJ2-3, the complete variable domain reads SQTIHQWPATLVQPVGSPLSLECTVEGTSNPNLYWYRQAAGRGLQLLFYSVGIGQISSEVPQNLSASRPQDRQFILSSKKLLLSDSGFYLCAYAGFGIDTQYFGPGTRLTVL.

The rearrangement joins TRBV6-1 to TRBJ2-1; 9 positions agree with TRBD2. The CDR3 extends over 15 amino acids. Germline-derived CDR1 and CDR2 are MNHNS and SASEGT. V was pared by 3 bases and J by 9 bases, with 9 bases of the junction left unmatched. CDR3 amino acids: CASSDGGSGGREQFF. The DNA of the CDR3 is TGTGCCAGCAGTGATGGGGGTAGCGGGGGACGTGAGCAGTTCTTC.

This rearrangement joins TRBV18 to TRBJ2-5; D call uncertain. Per the germline V gene, CDR1 is KGHSH and CDR2 is LQKENI. Trimming removed 0 bases at V and 5 bases at J, with 10 bases between. The CDR3 has 14 residues. CDR3 in DNA: TGTGCCAGCTCACCACCGATGTACCTCGAGACCCAGTACTTC. Residues: CASSPPMYLETQYF.

This clonotype has more than one count but fewer than ten. The rearrangement uses TRBV24-1 and TRBJ2-1; 11 bases align to TRBD1. Losses at the gene ends were 6 bases for V and 9 bases for J; bases not matched to a gene: 12. The CDR3 is 16 residues long. From germline, CDR1 is KGHDR and CDR2 SFDVKD. The CDR3 DNA reads TGTGCCACCAGTCTCCCCGGGACAGGGGGGAAGGGTGAGCAGTTCTTC. Protein product: CATSLPGTGGKGEQFF.